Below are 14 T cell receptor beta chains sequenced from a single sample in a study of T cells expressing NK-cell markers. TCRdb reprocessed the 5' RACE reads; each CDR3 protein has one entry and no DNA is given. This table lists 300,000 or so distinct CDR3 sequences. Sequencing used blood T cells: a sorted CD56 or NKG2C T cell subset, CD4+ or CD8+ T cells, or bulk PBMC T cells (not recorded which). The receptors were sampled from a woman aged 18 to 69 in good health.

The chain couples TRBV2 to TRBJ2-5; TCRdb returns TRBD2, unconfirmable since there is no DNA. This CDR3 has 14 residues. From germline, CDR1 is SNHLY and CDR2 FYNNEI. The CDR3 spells CASSRGGSGETQYF.

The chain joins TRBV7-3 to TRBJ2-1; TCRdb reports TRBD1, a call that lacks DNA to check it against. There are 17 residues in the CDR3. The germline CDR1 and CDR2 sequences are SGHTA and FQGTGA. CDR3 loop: CASSLRSGTVSYNEQFF.

Here the CDR3 reads CASSLEPGQGYNEQFF. This chain uses TRBV11-2 with TRBJ2-1; TCRdb picks TRBD1, but there is no DNA to check that call. This CDR3 is 16 amino acids long. Germline V CDR1 and CDR2: SGHAT, FQNNGV. The variable domain in full, completed from reference TRBV11-2 and TRBJ2-1, reads EAGVAQSPRYKIIEKRQSVAFWCNPISGHATLYWYQQILGQGPKLLIQFQNNGVVDDSQLPKDRFSAERLKGVDSTLKIQPAKLEDSAVYLCASSLEPGQGYNEQFFGPGTRLTVL.

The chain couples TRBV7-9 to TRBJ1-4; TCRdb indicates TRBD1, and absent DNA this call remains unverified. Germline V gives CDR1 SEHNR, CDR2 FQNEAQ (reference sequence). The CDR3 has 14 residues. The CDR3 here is CASSLTGRSEKLFF.

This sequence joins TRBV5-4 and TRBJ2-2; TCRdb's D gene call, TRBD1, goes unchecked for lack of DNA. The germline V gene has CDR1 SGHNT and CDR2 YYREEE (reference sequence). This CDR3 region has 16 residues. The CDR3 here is CASSSQGRVDTGELFF.

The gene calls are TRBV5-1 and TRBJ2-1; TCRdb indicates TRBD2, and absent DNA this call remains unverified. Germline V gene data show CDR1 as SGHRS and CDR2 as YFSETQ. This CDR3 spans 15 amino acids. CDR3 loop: CASSRTSSEVYEQFF.

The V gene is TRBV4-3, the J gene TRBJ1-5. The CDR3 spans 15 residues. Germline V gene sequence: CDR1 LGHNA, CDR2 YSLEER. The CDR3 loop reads CASSQEFTVNQPQHF.

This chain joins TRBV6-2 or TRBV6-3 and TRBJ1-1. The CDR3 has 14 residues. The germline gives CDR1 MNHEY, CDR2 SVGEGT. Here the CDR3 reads CASSLPTVNTEAFF.

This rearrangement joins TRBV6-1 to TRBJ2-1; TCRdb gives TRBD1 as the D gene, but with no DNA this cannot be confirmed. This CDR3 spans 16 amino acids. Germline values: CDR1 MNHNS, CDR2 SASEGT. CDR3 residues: CASRRGGRGRYNEQFF.

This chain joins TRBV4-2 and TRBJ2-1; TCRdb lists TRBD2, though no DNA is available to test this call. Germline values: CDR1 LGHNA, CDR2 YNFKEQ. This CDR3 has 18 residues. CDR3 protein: CASSQPSRRRSAYNEQFF.

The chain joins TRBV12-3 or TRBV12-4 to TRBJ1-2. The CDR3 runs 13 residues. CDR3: CASSLWQTNGYTF.

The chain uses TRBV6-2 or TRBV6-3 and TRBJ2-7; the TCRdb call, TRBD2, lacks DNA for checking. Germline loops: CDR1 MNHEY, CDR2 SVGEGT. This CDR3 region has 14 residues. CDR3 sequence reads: CASSRETSSYEQYF.

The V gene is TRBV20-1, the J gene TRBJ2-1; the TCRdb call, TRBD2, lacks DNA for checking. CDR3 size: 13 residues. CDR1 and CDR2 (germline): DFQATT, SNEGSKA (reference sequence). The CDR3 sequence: CSARAPEWGSRFF.

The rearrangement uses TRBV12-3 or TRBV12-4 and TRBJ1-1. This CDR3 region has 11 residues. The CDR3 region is CASSFRGEAFF.